This entry lists 3 T cell receptor beta chains sequenced from one sample in a study of blood T cell repertoires in COVID-19. The repertoire was sequenced with immunoSEQ multiplex PCR; TCRdb's copy has only in-frame clones and lacks some. The sample yields about 100,000 clones, roughly 90% seen once. What was sequenced was peripheral blood. Receptors were obtained from a young man in a cohort sampled during active COVID-19.

The chain recombines TRBV19 with TRBJ1-5, with 8 bases matching TRBD1. The length of the CDR3 is 14 residues. Germline-derived CDR1 and CDR2 are LNHDA and SQIVND (reference sequence). The junction had 3 bases not matched to a gene; V was cut back by 7 bases and J by 1 base. The CDR3 DNA is TGTGCCAGTAAGGACAGGGTCAGCAATCAGCCCCAGCATTTT. This encodes CASKDRVSNQPQHF.

This clone appeared a single time. V gene TRBV10-1 combines with J gene TRBJ2-1, with 7 bases that match TRBD1. The CDR3 consists of 20 residues. From germline, CDR1 is WNHNN and CDR2 SYGVQD (reference sequence). V gave up 7 bases and J gave up 6 bases; unmatched junction bases: 27. The CDR3, as DNA: TGCGCCAGCACCAAACCGGGACAGTCGGGTGGGCATAAGGTCGGCAATGAGCAGTTCTTC. Translated, it gives CASTKPGQSGGHKVGNEQFF.

J is TRBJ2-7 and V is TRBV5-4, with 7 bases identical to TRBD2. Germline trimming cut 4 bases from V and 3 bases from J; bases unmatched to any gene: 10. Germline CDR1 and CDR2: SGHNT and YYREEE (reference sequence). The CDR3 consists of 15 residues. The CDR3 protein is CASSQSGARYYEQYF. Written as DNA, the CDR3 is TGTGCCAGCAGCCAAAGCGGGGCAAGATACTACGAGCAGTACTTC.